Listed below are T cell receptor beta chains from one sample, sequenced in a study of CD4 T cells in relation to SARS-CoV-2 and coronaviruses. The method was immunoSEQ multiplex PCR; TCRdb's version includes in-frame clones alone and lacks a portion of them. The sample has 9,500 to 13,000 clones, about nine tenths seen once. Sequencing was carried out using naive CD4+ T cells from PBMCs. The receptors were gathered from an adult with COVID-19. Both conserved end residues are part of each CDR3. Fields, in order: CDR3 protein, CDR3 DNA, J gene, clone size, D gene, V gene. D genes are given only for firm matches. Where a row states a size, it is once, few, many or the class of an expanded clone; other rows omit it.

CDR3 protein: CARPGPRTYGYTF
CDR3 DNA: TGTGCCAGGCCGGGACCGCGAACCTATGGCTACACCTTC
J gene: TRBJ1-2
clone size: .
D gene: .
V gene: TRBV19

CDR3 protein: CASSTIRGSNQPQHF
CDR3 DNA: TGTGCCAGTAGTACTATCCGGGGCTCCAATCAGCCCCAGCATTTT
J gene: TRBJ1-5
clone size: .
D gene: .
V gene: TRBV19

CDR3 protein: CASSRTGVGSGSPLHF
CDR3 DNA: TGTGCCAGCAGCCGAACCGGGGTGGGGTCTGGTTCACCCCTCCACTTT
J gene: TRBJ1-6
clone size: .
D gene: .
V gene: TRBV9

CDR3 protein: CASRASGTETQYF
CDR3 DNA: TGTGCCAGCAGGGCTAGCGGAACTGAGACCCAGTACTTC
J gene: TRBJ2-5
clone size: .
D gene: TRBD2
V gene: TRBV6-5

CDR3 protein: CASSSGQGPNQPQHF
CDR3 DNA: TGCGCCAGCAGCTCCGGACAGGGCCCTAATCAGCCCCAGCATTTT
J gene: TRBJ1-5
clone size: .
D gene: TRBD1
V gene: TRBV5-1

CDR3 protein: CASSRRTEYGYTF
CDR3 DNA: TGCGCCAGCAGCCGCCGGACGGAGTATGGCTACACCTTC
J gene: TRBJ1-2
clone size: .
D gene: .
V gene: TRBV5-1

CDR3 protein: CASSLTAGTDTQYF
CDR3 DNA: TGTGCCAGCAGCTTAACTGCGGGGACAGATACGCAGTATTTT
J gene: TRBJ2-3
clone size: .
D gene: .
V gene: TRBV7-9

CDR3 protein: CASSRTGPGYTF
CDR3 DNA: TGTGCCAGCAGCCGGACAGGTCCCGGCTACACCTTC
J gene: TRBJ1-2
clone size: .
D gene: TRBD1
V gene: TRBV5-6

CDR3 protein: CASKPRATPTTDTQYF
CDR3 DNA: TGTGCCAGCAAACCTAGGGCTACGCCAACCACAGATACGCAGTATTTT
J gene: TRBJ2-3
clone size: .
D gene: .
V gene: TRBV2

CDR3 protein: CASTRGGQETQYF
CDR3 DNA: TGTGCTAGCACCCGCGGCGGCCAAGAGACCCAGTACTTC
J gene: TRBJ2-5
clone size: .
D gene: .
V gene: TRBV7-7

CDR3 protein: CASSFPSGSSYNEQFF
CDR3 DNA: TGCGCCAGCAGCTTCCCTAGCGGGAGCTCCTACAATGAGCAGTTCTTC
J gene: TRBJ2-1
clone size: .
D gene: TRBD2
V gene: TRBV5-1

CDR3 protein: CASSTGVDNEQFF
CDR3 DNA: TGTGCCAGCAGCACAGGGGTCGACAATGAGCAGTTCTTC
J gene: TRBJ2-1
clone size: .
D gene: TRBD1
V gene: TRBV28

CDR3 protein: CAWSAEVGELFF
CDR3 DNA: TGTGCCTGGAGTGCAGAGGTCGGGGAGCTGTTTTTT
J gene: TRBJ2-2
clone size: .
D gene: .
V gene: TRBV30

CDR3 protein: CASSFGGYSNQPQHF
CDR3 DNA: TGTGCCAGCAGCTTTGGGGGATATAGCAATCAGCCCCAGCATTTT
J gene: TRBJ1-5
clone size: .
D gene: .
V gene: TRBV5-5

CDR3 protein: CFPGTGGLAFF
CDR3 DNA: TGCTTCCCCGGGACAGGGGGTTTGGCTTTCTTT
J gene: TRBJ1-1
clone size: .
D gene: TRBD1
V gene: TRBV20-1

CDR3 protein: CASSLSRGGGQANYGYTF
CDR3 DNA: TGTGCCAGCAGTTTATCGCGAGGAGGGGGCCAAGCTAACTATGGCTACACCTTC
J gene: TRBJ1-2
clone size: .
D gene: TRBD1
V gene: TRBV27

CDR3 protein: CASSLARAKNIQYF
CDR3 DNA: TGTGCCAGCAGCCTTGCCAGGGCCAAAAACATTCAGTACTTC
J gene: TRBJ2-4
clone size: .
D gene: .
V gene: TRBV7-2

CDR3 protein: CSAQRGEQFF
CDR3 DNA: TGCAGTGCCCAACGGGGTGAGCAGTTCTTC
J gene: TRBJ2-1
clone size: .
D gene: .
V gene: TRBV20-1

CDR3 protein: CASSYTTGGSEQFF
CDR3 DNA: TGTGCCAGCAGTTACACAACAGGGGGGTCGGAGCAGTTCTTC
J gene: TRBJ2-1
clone size: .
D gene: TRBD1
V gene: TRBV6-5

CDR3 protein: CAISGRGGTNTGELFF
CDR3 DNA: TGTGCCATCAGTGGGCGCGGGGGCACGAACACCGGGGAGCTGTTTTTT
J gene: TRBJ2-2
clone size: once
D gene: .
V gene: TRBV10-3

CDR3 protein: CASSLGGSGEYEQYF
CDR3 DNA: TGCGCCAGCAGCTTGGGTGGTAGCGGGGAGTACGAGCAGTACTTC
J gene: TRBJ2-7
clone size: .
D gene: TRBD2
V gene: TRBV5-1

CDR3 protein: CASSTELAGSHNEQFF
CDR3 DNA: TGTGCCAGCAGCACGGAATTAGCGGGGAGCCACAATGAGCAGTTCTTC
J gene: TRBJ2-1
clone size: once
D gene: TRBD2
V gene: TRBV5-4

CDR3 protein: CASSVLPSSGGAGEQFF
CDR3 DNA: TGTGCCAGCAGCGTTCTTCCCTCTAGCGGGGGGGCCGGTGAGCAGTTCTTC
J gene: TRBJ2-1
clone size: .
D gene: TRBD2
V gene: TRBV9

CDR3 protein: CASTGANQPQHF
CDR3 DNA: TGTGCCAGCACCGGAGCGAATCAGCCCCAGCATTTT
J gene: TRBJ1-5
clone size: .
D gene: .
V gene: TRBV19

CDR3 protein: CASSSPLVYTDTQYF
CDR3 DNA: TGTGCCAGCAGCTCCCCTCTAGTATACACAGATACGCAGTATTTT
J gene: TRBJ2-3
clone size: .
D gene: .
V gene: TRBV7-2

CDR3 protein: CASSAWGGTYNEQFF
CDR3 DNA: TGTGCCAGCAGCGCGTGGGGGGGGACCTACAATGAGCAGTTCTTC
J gene: TRBJ2-1
clone size: .
D gene: TRBD2
V gene: TRBV5-5

CDR3 protein: CASSYSRTGDNQPQHF
CDR3 DNA: TGTGCCAGCAGTTACTCACGGACAGGGGACAATCAGCCCCAGCATTTT
J gene: TRBJ1-5
clone size: once
D gene: TRBD1
V gene: TRBV6-6

CDR3 protein: CASSLDGEQYF
CDR3 DNA: TGTGCCAGCAGCTTAGATGGCGAGCAGTACTTC
J gene: TRBJ2-7
clone size: .
D gene: .
V gene: TRBV7-2

CDR3 protein: CASSQDVAGGPNEQFF
CDR3 DNA: TGTGCCAGCAGCCAAGACGTAGCGGGGGGGCCCAATGAGCAGTTCTTC
J gene: TRBJ2-1
clone size: .
D gene: TRBD2
V gene: TRBV3-1/TRBV3-2

CDR3 protein: CASRSGTRIHQPQHF
CDR3 DNA: TGTGCCAGCAGATCCGGGACACGTATTCATCAGCCCCAGCATTTT
J gene: TRBJ1-5
clone size: .
D gene: .
V gene: TRBV27

CDR3 protein: CASSRGGSEETQYF
CDR3 DNA: TGTGCCAGCAGCCGAGGGGGCTCGGAAGAGACCCAGTACTTC
J gene: TRBJ2-5
clone size: .
D gene: TRBD1
V gene: TRBV7-9

CDR3 protein: CASSVASPLTDTQYF
CDR3 DNA: TGTGCCAGCAGCGTAGCTAGCCCCCTCACAGATACGCAGTATTTT
J gene: TRBJ2-3
clone size: .
D gene: .
V gene: TRBV9

CDR3 protein: CASTLGQGRSTDTQYF
CDR3 DNA: TGTGCCAGCACCTTGGGACAGGGAAGGAGTACAGATACGCAGTATTTT
J gene: TRBJ2-3
clone size: few
D gene: TRBD1
V gene: TRBV11-3

CDR3 protein: CASSPNSGGQETQYF
CDR3 DNA: TGTGCTAGCAGCCCAAATAGCGGGGGGCAAGAGACCCAGTACTTC
J gene: TRBJ2-5
clone size: .
D gene: TRBD2
V gene: TRBV7-7

CDR3 protein: CASSELGNTGELFF
CDR3 DNA: TGTGCCAGCAGTGAATTGGGGAACACCGGGGAGCTGTTTTTT
J gene: TRBJ2-2
clone size: .
D gene: .
V gene: TRBV25-1

CDR3 protein: CASSLVRGTLETQYF
CDR3 DNA: TGCGCCAGCAGCTTGGTTAGGGGGACTTTAGAGACCCAGTACTTC
J gene: TRBJ2-5
clone size: .
D gene: .
V gene: TRBV5-1

CDR3 protein: CAISRTHNEQFF
CDR3 DNA: TGTGCCATCAGCAGGACCCACAATGAGCAGTTCTTC
J gene: TRBJ2-1
clone size: .
D gene: .
V gene: TRBV10-3

CDR3 protein: CASSSGLITDTQYF
CDR3 DNA: TGTGCCAGCAGCTCCGGACTAATCACAGATACGCAGTATTTT
J gene: TRBJ2-3
clone size: .
D gene: .
V gene: TRBV6-5

CDR3 protein: CASSVVSGLGTEAFF
CDR3 DNA: TGTGCCAGCAGCGTAGTTTCTGGTCTGGGCACTGAAGCTTTCTTT
J gene: TRBJ1-1
clone size: .
D gene: .
V gene: TRBV9

CDR3 protein: CSVVSHGGQETQYF
CDR3 DNA: TGCAGCGTTGTCTCCCATGGGGGCCAAGAGACCCAGTACTTC
J gene: TRBJ2-5
clone size: .
D gene: .
V gene: TRBV29-1

CDR3 protein: CASSLGQGEGTQYF
CDR3 DNA: TGTGCCAGCAGCTTAGGACAGGGTGAAGGGACCCAGTACTTC
J gene: TRBJ2-5
clone size: .
D gene: TRBD1
V gene: TRBV5-4

CDR3 protein: CSVEQPQGKKTQYF
CDR3 DNA: TGCAGCGTTGAGCAACCGCAGGGGAAGAAGACCCAGTACTTC
J gene: TRBJ2-5
clone size: .
D gene: .
V gene: TRBV29-1

CDR3 protein: CASRRGGADTGELFF
CDR3 DNA: TGTGCCAGCAGGAGAGGCGGGGCCGATACCGGGGAGCTGTTTTTT
J gene: TRBJ2-2
clone size: .
D gene: .
V gene: TRBV6-6

CDR3 protein: CSGELGNTIYF
CDR3 DNA: TGCAGCGGGGAATTAGGAAACACCATATATTTT
J gene: TRBJ1-3
clone size: .
D gene: .
V gene: TRBV29-1

CDR3 protein: CASSLGTSGGYQETQYF
CDR3 DNA: TGTGCCAGCAGCTTAGGGACTAGCGGGGGGTACCAAGAGACCCAGTACTTC
J gene: TRBJ2-5
clone size: .
D gene: TRBD2
V gene: TRBV5-6